What follows are 30 T cell receptor beta chains derived from one specimen sequenced in a study of blood T cells in healthy people across ages. The use of a sample-barcoded 5' primer and a J-beta primer mix characterized a second PCR of about 7 to 12 cycles. TCRdb ran MiXCR on the 5' RACE reads and lists one entry per CDR3 protein. The table lists approximately 1,000,000 distinct CDR3 sequences, roughly 45% of them singletons. Sequenced input: blood. These receptors all come from a woman aged 55-70 years in good health.

The V and J genes are TRBV5-6 and TRBJ2-5, with D perhaps TRBD1 (5 bases). CDR3 length: 15 residues. In germline, CDR1 is SGHDT, CDR2 YYEEEE. V gave up 3 bases and J gave up 1 base, with 13 bases separating them. The CDR3: CASSSATDTQETQYF. The CDR3 coding sequence is TGTGCCAGCAGCTCCGCGACAGATACCCAAGAGACCCAGTACTTC.

This chain uses TRBV5-6 with TRBJ2-1, with 10 bases fitting TRBD2. J lost 8 bases, V lost 2 bases, and 1 base had no gene match. This CDR3 region has 13 residues. Germline V CDR1 and CDR2: SGHDT, YYEEEE. This CDR3 is CASSFGTSDEQFF. In nucleotides, the CDR3 is TGTGCCAGCAGCTTCGGGACTAGCGATGAGCAGTTCTTC.

V and J are TRBV20-1 and TRBJ2-1; D ambiguous. Per germline, CDR1 DFQATT and CDR2 SNEGSKA (reference sequence). This CDR3 contains 9 residues. Trimming shortened V by 8 bases and J by 10 bases, and 9 bases separated the two germline ends. Written as DNA, the CDR3 is TGCAGTCTGAACCACGAGCAGTTCTTC. It yields the protein CSLNHEQFF.

CDR3 protein: CASSEGQQGDEQYF. The CDR3 bases are TGTGCCAGCAGTGAAGGGCAGCAGGGGGACGAGCAGTACTTC. The chain has TRBV2 and TRBJ2-7; 7 nucleotides line up with TRBD1. Trimming cost V 1 base and J 5 bases; bases outside gene matches: 5. The CDR3 loop spans 14 amino acids. Germline V gene data show CDR1 as SNHLY and CDR2 as FYNNEI.

This clonotype has just a few counts. The genes are TRBV29-1 and TRBJ2-7; D unresolved. The germline V gene has CDR1 SQVTM and CDR2 ANQGSEA. Trimming removed 0 bases from V and 2 bases from J, with 8 bases in between. This CDR3 spans 13 amino acids. DNA for the CDR3: TGCAGCGTTGAAGATCATGCGGCCTACGAGCAGTACTTC. The encoded protein is CSVEDHAAYEQYF.

This clonotype was seen once. The chain employs TRBV5-1 and TRBJ1-1; TRBD1 matches at 8 bases. The CDR3 is 14 residues long. V shed 9 bases, J shed 2 bases, and the junction held 9 bases outside the gene matches. Germline lookup yields CDR1 SGHRS and CDR2 YFSETQ. In DNA, the CDR3 is TGCGCCACCAGAGACAGGGGAGTTAACACTGAAGCTTTCTTT. It specifies CATRDRGVNTEAFF.

The V and J genes are TRBV6-4 and TRBJ2-3, with TRBD1 matching 12 bases. CDR3 length equals 14 residues. J was trimmed by 6 bases and V by 2 bases; bases with no gene match: 0. Germline values: CDR1 MRHNA, CDR2 SNTAGT. DNA of the CDR3: TGTGCCAGCAGTGACGGGACAGGGGGCGATACGCAGTATTTT. Translating it yields CASSDGTGGDTQYF.

The V call is TRBV5-6, the J call TRBJ2-1; 7 bases are a match to TRBD2. This CDR3 is built from 16 residues. V was clipped by 3 bases and J by 4 bases; unmatched bases: 10. Germline V gene lookup returns CDR1 SGHDT and CDR2 YYEEEE. The CDR3 sequence: CASSWAGGVEYNEQFF. The CDR3 bases are TGTGCCAGCAGCTGGGCTGGGGGGGTTGAATACAATGAGCAGTTCTTC.

As regards this clonotype: A much larger clone differs by one base, so this may be a read error. The rearrangement joins TRBV10-2 to TRBJ2-7; a weak D match, TRBD1 (5 bases). Germline-derived CDR1 and CDR2 are WSHSY and SAAADI. V lost 3 bases and J lost 7, with 22 bases in between. The CDR3 is 16 residues long. The DNA of the CDR3 is TGCGCCAGCAGTGAAAGTAGGGCAGGGATACACAATGAGCAGTACTTC. Translated, it gives CASSESRAGIHNEQYF.

The chain couples TRBV20-1 to TRBJ2-7, with no clear D. V was trimmed by 0 bases and J by 2 bases, leaving 8 bases between them. Germline V gives CDR1 DFQATT, CDR2 SNEGSKA (reference sequence). The CDR3 extends over 13 amino acids. The CDR3 nucleotides read TGCAGTGCTAGAGATCTGGCGACCTACGAGCAGTACTTC. This codes for CSARDLATYEQYF.

This clonotype was recorded once. The J gene is TRBJ1-2, the V gene TRBV20-1; no clear D gene. Trimming took 2 bases from V and 4 from J, leaving 17 bases between them. The CDR3 is 15 amino acids. CDR1 DFQATT and CDR2 SNEGSKA come from the germline V gene (reference sequence). CDR3 sequence: CSARTRERAPYGYTF. In DNA form, the CDR3 reads TGCAGTGCTAGAACCCGGGAACGAGCCCCCTATGGCTACACCTTC.

As for this clonotype: It is likely a read error, because the conserved phenylalanine at the end of the CDR3 is missing. J is TRBJ2-3 and V is TRBV9, with 8 positions matching TRBD1. Unmatched junction bases numbered 2, after V lost 3 bases and J lost 2 bases. Germline values: CDR1 SGDLS, CDR2 YYNGEE. The CDR3 contains 14 residues. The CDR3, as DNA: TGTGCCAGCAGCGGGACAGGGAACACAGATACGCAGTATTTG. Translation gives CASSGTGNTDTQYL.

As concerns this clonotype: A much larger clonotype is one base distant, so this may be a read error. The chain is built from TRBV20-1 and TRBJ2-3; D is unresolved. Germline CDR1 and CDR2: DFQATT and SNEGSKA (reference sequence). V dropped 3 bases and J dropped 5 bases, with 9 bases sitting between them. This CDR3 has 12 amino acids. CDR3 sequence (DNA): TGCAGTGCTAGTGTATGGGGAGATACGCAGTATTTT. Its translation: CSASVWGDTQYF.

This chain uses TRBV2 with TRBJ2-5; TRBD2 matches 7 bases. CDR3 length equals 14 residues. Germline-derived CDR1 and CDR2 are SNHLY and FYNNEI. J was trimmed by 7 bases and V by 5 bases; bases with no gene match: 10. In DNA form, the CDR3 reads TGTGCCAGCAGTCTAGACCCTTCGGGAGGGACCCAGTACTTC. This gives the protein CASSLDPSGGTQYF. Complete variable domain (other parts from reference TRBV2 and TRBJ2-5): EPEVTQTPSHQVTQMGQEVILRCVPISNHLYFYWYRQILGQKVEFLVSFYNNEISEKSEIFDDQFSVERPDGSNFTLKIRSTKLEDSAMYFCASSLDPSGGTQYFGPGTRLLVL.

The gene calls are TRBV27 and TRBJ1-1; D is perhaps TRBD1 (5 bases). V dropped 3 bases and J dropped 1 base, with 15 bases sitting between them. The CDR3 consists of 16 residues. Germline V gives CDR1 MNHEY, CDR2 SMNVEV (reference sequence). The CDR3 here is CASSFGGNLPNTEAFF. CDR3 nucleotides: TGTGCCAGCAGTTTTGGGGGGAACCTCCCGAACACTGAAGCTTTCTTT.

The chain recombines TRBV13 with TRBJ2-7, with a possible D match to TRBD1 (6 bases). The CDR3 contains 16 residues. CDR1 is PRHDT, CDR2 FYEKMQ, per germline (reference sequence). Between the trimmed V and J ends, which lost 0 bases and 0 bases, there was a span of 12 bases. CDR3: CASSLGSGTSSYEQYF. The CDR3 DNA reads as TGTGCCAGCAGCTTAGGATCTGGGACAAGCTCCTACGAGCAGTACTTC.

The V and J genes are TRBV5-1 and TRBJ2-5, with 8 bases that match TRBD1. Gene TRBJ2-7 matches the end of the DNA better, so the J call may be wrong. The CDR3 runs to 14 residues. Germline V gene lookup returns CDR1 SGHRS and CDR2 YFSETQ. The CDR3 sequence: CASSLIGDRYEQYF. The CDR3 DNA reads as TGCGCCAGCAGCTTGATCGGGGACAGGTACGAGCAGTACTTC.

The chain joins TRBV6-2 or TRBV6-3 to TRBJ2-1; possibly TRBD2 for D (6 bases). Germline CDR1 MNHEY, CDR2 SVGEGT. Trimming took off 7 bases at V and 3 bases at J, with 13 bases between the two ends. This CDR3 is built from 14 residues. The CDR3, as DNA: TGTGCCAGCACGACGGGGGACGTCTACAATGAGCAGTTCTTC. It encodes CASTTGDVYNEQFF.

J is TRBJ2-5 and V is TRBV3-1, with a tentative D call TRBD2 (5 bases). V lost 1 base and J lost 1, with 10 bases in between. This CDR3 has 15 residues. Germline V gene data show CDR1 as LGHDT and CDR2 as YNNKEL (reference sequence). The CDR3 bases are TGTGCCAGCAGCCAAGGCAAGAGGGCCCAAGAGACCCAGTACTTC. It translates to CASSQGKRAQETQYF.

The CDR3 sequence is CANGVGEQYF. The CDR3 coding sequence is TGTGCCAACGGGGTAGGGGAGCAGTACTTC. This rearrangement joins TRBV12-3 or TRBV12-4 to TRBJ2-5, with D possibly being TRBD1 or TRBD2 (5 bases each). This CDR3 contains 10 residues. V lost 10 bases, J lost 11 bases, and 14 bases lay in between.

The rearrangement uses TRBV27 and TRBJ2-3; 7 nucleotides align to TRBD1. The germline V gene has CDR1 MNHEY and CDR2 SMNVEV (reference sequence). V lost 3 bases to trimming and J lost 2 bases; unmatched junction nucleotides: 5. The CDR3 totals 15 residues. The CDR3 spells CASSFRQGFTDTQYF. The CDR3 DNA follows: TGTGCCAGCAGTTTCCGACAGGGTTTCACAGATACGCAGTATTTT.

The chain uses TRBV7-2 and TRBJ2-1; tentative D call: TRBD2 (6 bases). CDR3 length equals 16 residues. In germline, CDR1 is SGHTA, CDR2 FQGNSA. Between the trimmed V and J ends, which lost 0 bases and 7 bases, there was a span of 16 bases. The CDR3 DNA reads TGTGCCAGCAGCTTAGCTCGGGGGACTGGAAGAAATGAGCAGTTCTTC. Translated: CASSLARGTGRNEQFF.

There are a few counts of this clonotype. The chain's CDR3 is CAILPSADTQYF. As DNA, the CDR3 is TGTGCCATCCTCCCGTCGGCAGATACGCAGTATTTT. The gene calls are TRBV19 and TRBJ2-3; unclear D gene. The germline gives CDR1 LNHDA, CDR2 SQIVND (reference sequence). The CDR3 is made up of 12 amino acids. The V and J ends lost 10 bases and 4 bases respectively, with 12 bases between them.

The rearrangement links TRBV29-1 to TRBJ2-5; possible D gene TRBD1, 6 bases. Matching the DNA end better, TRBJ2-7 makes the J call doubtful. This CDR3 has 11 amino acids. The germline V gene encodes CDR1 SQVTM and CDR2 ANQGSEA. Here the CDR3 reads CSVEQGGEQYF. The CDR3 bases are TGCAGCGTTGAACAAGGGGGCGAGCAGTACTTC.

Turning to this clonotype: Its ends do not fully match the called genes, so a read error is possible. The V call is TRBV5-6, the J call TRBJ2-6; unclear D gene. The CDR3 is 19 residues long. Germline CDR1 and CDR2: SGHDT and YYEEEE. CDR3 sequence (DNA): TGTGCCGGCAGCCATGCGGCGGCAGGTGTTTATTCTGGGGCCAACGTCCTGACTTTC. Translated, it gives CAGSHAAAGVYSGANVLTF.

The rearrangement links TRBV18 to TRBJ2-3; 9 bases map to TRBD2. In germline, CDR1 is KGHSH, CDR2 LQKENI. This CDR3 is 15 amino acids long. Germline trimming cut 2 bases from V and 5 bases from J; bases unmatched to any gene: 5. The CDR3 bases are TGTGCCAGCTCACCATGGCGGGAGGGCCGAGATACGCAGTATTTT. Protein product: CASSPWREGRDTQYF.

This clonotype has only one observation. This chain connects TRBV28 to TRBJ2-3; 10 positions match TRBD1. This CDR3 is 16 amino acids long. J gave up 2 bases and V 6 bases, and 8 bases lay outside the gene matches. The V gene's germline CDR1 is MDHEN and CDR2 SYDVKM. The CDR3 coding sequence is TGTGCCAGCAGGGCGGGACAGGGGCGCATCACAGATACGCAGTATTTT. Translated, it gives CASRAGQGRITDTQYF.

The chain joins TRBV6-1 to TRBJ2-3, with TRBD2 matching 13 bases. J lost 1 base, V lost 6 bases, and 10 bases had no gene match. CDR3 size: 18 residues. In germline, CDR1 is MNHNS, CDR2 SASEGT. The CDR3 here is CASSRGLAGVSGTDTQYF. In nucleotides, the CDR3 is TGTGCCAGCAGCCGCGGACTAGCGGGAGTATCGGGCACAGATACGCAGTATTTT.

The V call is TRBV27, the J call TRBJ2-1; the match to TRBD1 covers 8 bases. Germline CDR1 MNHEY, CDR2 SMNVEV (reference sequence). After removal of 7 bases from V and 6 bases from J, the junction contained 11 bases not matched to a gene. The CDR3 length is 15 residues. The CDR3 region is CASKSRDRTVNEQFF. As DNA, the CDR3 is TGTGCCAGCAAGTCCCGGGACAGGACGGTCAATGAGCAGTTCTTC.

This chain connects TRBV28 to TRBJ2-5, with D perhaps TRBD2 (6 bases). The CDR3 is made up of 15 amino acids. From germline, CDR1 is MDHEN and CDR2 SYDVKM. Trimming cost V 7 bases and J 11 bases, with 26 bases left between them. As DNA, the CDR3 is TGTGCCAGCAACCAACCGGGACTTGGATACAATGAGCAGTACTTC. Residues: CASNQPGLGYNEQYF.